This passage covers 26 T cell receptor beta chains from one sample sequenced in a study of cytomegalovirus exposure and HLA in healthy donors. Clones were sequenced by immunoSEQ multiplex PCR, and TCRdb holds only the in-frame ones, with some missing. The sample lists hundreds of thousands of clones, around 78% occurring once. Sequenced sample: PBMCs. Every receptor here comes from a woman younger than 30 in good health and CMV-seronegative.

The sample holds a few counts of this clone. V usage is TRBV9 and J usage is TRBJ1-2, with a weak D call TRBD1 (5 bases). The length of the CDR3 is 15 residues. Trimming cost V 4 bases and J 8 bases, with 21 bases left between them. Germline lookup yields CDR1 SGDLS and CDR2 YYNGEE. The DNA of the CDR3 is TGTGCCAGCAGCACTCACGCCGGGACCCCCCTGGGCTACACCTTC. It translates to CASSTHAGTPLGYTF.

The chain has TRBV30 and TRBJ1-2; 7 bases are a match to TRBD1. The V and J ends lost 6 bases and 4 bases, in that order; junction bases with no gene match: 5. CDR3 length equals 12 residues. CDR1 is GTSNPN and CDR2 is SVGIG in the germline V gene (reference sequence). In DNA, the CDR3 is TGTGCCTGCCTCTGGGACAGCTATGGCTACACCTTC. Translation gives CACLWDSYGYTF. Full variable domain (missing parts from reference TRBV30 and TRBJ1-2): SQTIHQWPATLVQPVGSPLSLECTVEGTSNPNLYWYRQAAGRGLQLLFYSVGIGQISSEVPQNLSASRPQDRQFILSSKKLLLSDSGFYLCACLWDSYGYTFGSGTRLTVV.

The chain combines TRBV2 with TRBJ2-1; D remains ambiguous. The CDR3 runs to 15 residues. Germline CDR1 is SNHLY and CDR2 is FYNNEI. V dropped 6 bases and J dropped 3 bases, with 15 bases sitting between them. CDR3 nucleotide sequence: TGTGCCAGCAGAACCTCGGCTGGGCACTACAATGAGCAGTTCTTC. Translating it yields CASRTSAGHYNEQFF.

This chain joins TRBV6-6 and TRBJ1-2; no firm D call. Trimming removed 5 bases at V and 5 bases at J, with 12 bases between. CDR1 is MNHNY and CDR2 is SVGAGI in the germline V gene (reference sequence). The CDR3 is 13 residues long. The DNA of the CDR3 is TGTGCCAGCAGTCAGGACGGGTCATATGGCTACACCTTC. Residues: CASSQDGSYGYTF.

CDR3 sequence: CASSPGRDLNEQYF. The CDR3 DNA reads TGTGCCAGCTCACCGGGCCGGGATCTAAACGAGCAGTACTTC. The rearrangement links TRBV18 to TRBJ2-7, with a possible D match to TRBD2 (5 bases). There are 14 residues in the CDR3. The germline V gene encodes CDR1 KGHSH and CDR2 LQKENI. The V gene lost 3 bases and the J gene lost 5 bases, with 14 bases spanning the gap.

This clone was picked up a small number of times. The chain combines TRBV10-2 with TRBJ1-4; D is ambiguous. The ends were cut back, 7 bases at V and 6 bases at J, with 18 bases in the middle. The CDR3 spans 15 residues. Per germline, CDR1 WSHSY and CDR2 SAAADI. In DNA, the CDR3 is TGCGCCAGCACGGAAATACGGGGATCCGATGAAAAACTGTTTTTT. Protein: CASTEIRGSDEKLFF.

The chain links TRBV14 to TRBJ1-1; possibly TRBD1 for D (5 bases). From germline, CDR1 is SGHDN and CDR2 FVKESK. The CDR3 runs 13 residues. The V end was cut by 3 bases, the J end by 6 bases, with 11 bases between. This CDR3 reads CASSHPGTPEAFF. The CDR3 nucleotides read TGTGCCAGCAGCCATCCCGGGACCCCTGAAGCTTTCTTT.

CDR3 nucleotides: TGTGCCAGCAGCTCTCGACGGGACAGGGCCGGGGAGCTGTTTTTT. It codes for CASSSRRDRAGELFF. J is TRBJ2-2 and V is TRBV7-2; TRBD1 matches 9 bases. This CDR3 has 15 amino acids. The germline gives CDR1 SGHTA, CDR2 FQGNSA. After removal of 4 bases from V and 6 bases from J, the junction contained 6 bases not matched to a gene.

The rearrangement joins TRBV29-1 to TRBJ1-4, with D possibly matching TRBD1 (5 bases). The CDR3 length is 13 residues. V lost 7 bases to trimming and J lost 3 bases, with 12 bases between them. Germline V gene data show CDR1 as SQVTM and CDR2 as ANQGSEA. This chain's CDR3 is CSASREANEKLFF. Here the CDR3 DNA reads TGCAGCGCGTCCAGGGAGGCTAATGAAAAACTGTTTTTT.

This chain links TRBV28 with TRBJ1-1; D gene unclear. Germline V gene data show CDR1 as MDHEN and CDR2 as SYDVKM. The CDR3 contains 14 residues. V lost 2 bases to trimming and J lost 1 base, with 8 bases between them. The CDR3 nucleotides read TGTGCCAGCAGTTTAGTACAGAGGAACACTGAAGCTTTCTTT. It is translated as CASSLVQRNTEAFF.

The CDR3 DNA reads TGTGCCAGCACCCTCCTAGGAAGCGGGTCGGGAAACACCATATATTTT. Encoded protein: CASTLLGSGSGNTIYF. The chain couples TRBV5-6 to TRBJ1-3; unclear D gene. CDR1 and CDR2 from the germline V gene are SGHDT and YYEEEE. The V end lost 6 bases, the J end lost 4 bases, and 20 bases lay between the germline ends. This CDR3 has 16 residues.

The rearrangement uses TRBV7-8 and TRBJ1-5, with 8 bases lining up with TRBD1. The CDR3 length is 13 residues. V gave up 2 bases and J gave up 7 bases; unmatched junction bases: 1. Germline CDR1 is SGHVS and CDR2 is FQNEAQ. This chain's CDR3 is CASSLPGGQPQHF. CDR3 nucleotides: TGTGCCAGCAGCTTACCAGGGGGCCAGCCCCAGCATTTT.

This chain joins TRBV2 and TRBJ2-4; a possible D gene is TRBD1 (6 bases). CDR1 is SNHLY, CDR2 FYNNEI, per germline. V dropped 6 bases and J dropped 0 bases, with 18 bases sitting between them. The CDR3 totals 17 residues. CDR3 amino acids: CASSLGQWELAKNIQYF. CDR3 in DNA: TGTGCCAGCAGCCTTGGACAGTGGGAGCTAGCCAAAAACATTCAGTACTTC.

The genes are TRBV27 and TRBJ2-3; D is perhaps TRBD1 (6 bases). Trimming pared 6 bases from V and 5 bases from J, leaving 18 bases between. This CDR3 spans 15 amino acids. Germline lookup yields CDR1 MNHEY and CDR2 SMNVEV (reference sequence). CDR3 sequence: CASSPARQGKDTQYF. The CDR3, as DNA: TGTGCCAGCAGCCCTGCGAGGCAGGGGAAAGATACGCAGTATTTT.

This chain links TRBV5-1 with TRBJ2-5, with D perhaps matching TRBD2 (6 bases). Germline V gene data show CDR1 as SGHRS and CDR2 as YFSETQ. CDR3 length: 14 amino acids. The V and J ends lost 7 bases and 3 bases respectively, with 16 bases between them. The CDR3 DNA reads TGCGCCAGCCTTTCCGGGACGGGAGAAGAGACCCAGTACTTC. Translating gives CASLSGTGEETQYF.

V usage is TRBV25-1 and J usage is TRBJ1-4; a weak D match, TRBD1 (5 bases). The CDR3 contains 13 residues. CDR1 is MGHDK, CDR2 SYGVNS, per germline. V lost 7 bases to trimming and J lost 7 bases, with 13 bases between them. The DNA of the CDR3 is TGTGCCAGCACCCGACAGATTGGTGAAAAACTGTTTTTT. As protein: CASTRQIGEKLFF.

V is TRBV5-1 and J is TRBJ2-1; D gene uncertain. The ends were cut back, 0 bases at V and 6 bases at J, with 10 bases in the middle. Germline V gene sequence: CDR1 SGHRS, CDR2 YFSETQ. This CDR3 is 14 amino acids long. DNA for the CDR3: TGCGCCAGCAGCTTGGTGGCAGGCGTCAATGAGCAGTTCTTC. Its protein product is CASSLVAGVNEQFF. The variable domain in full, with the rest retrieved from reference TRBV5-1 and TRBJ2-1, is KAGVTQTPRYLIKTRGQQVTLSCSPISGHRSVSWYQQTPGQGLQFLFEYFSETQRNKGNFPGRFSGRQFSNSRSEMNVSTLELGDSALYLCASSLVAGVNEQFFGPGTRLTVL.

The CDR3 sequence is CASSPSSGQGVDYEQYF. CDR3 sequence (DNA): TGTGCCAGCTCACCTTCCTCGGGACAGGGAGTAGACTACGAGCAGTACTTC. This chain links TRBV18 with TRBJ2-7; TRBD1 matches at 9 bases. Trimming removed 3 bases from V and 3 bases from J; junction bases left unmatched: 12. The CDR3 is 17 amino acids. Germline loops: CDR1 KGHSH, CDR2 LQKENI.

V and J are TRBV11-1 and TRBJ2-7, with 7 positions matching TRBD1. V lost 5 bases, J lost 2 bases, and 6 bases stayed unmatched. Germline loops: CDR1 SGHAT, CDR2 FQDESV (reference sequence). CDR3 length: 14 amino acids. The CDR3 region is CASSPQGTTYEQYF. The CDR3 DNA is TGTGCCAGCAGCCCACAGGGGACCACCTACGAGCAGTACTTC.

The chain couples TRBV25-1 to TRBJ2-3; TRBD2 aligns across 7 bases. V dropped 5 bases and J dropped 3; count of bases not matched to a gene: 8. The CDR3 is 15 amino acids. Germline loops: CDR1 MGHDK, CDR2 SYGVNS. The CDR3 loop is CASSPFLGGTDTQYF. Written as DNA, the CDR3 is TGTGCCAGCAGTCCCTTTTTGGGGGGGACAGATACGCAGTATTTT.

The V gene is TRBV5-4, the J gene TRBJ1-5; D ambiguous. The germline gives CDR1 SGHNT, CDR2 YYREEE (reference sequence). The V end was cut by 0 bases, the J end by 5 bases, with 12 bases between. CDR3 length equals 15 residues. The CDR3 loop reads CASSLGPGTDQPQHF. The CDR3 DNA sequence: TGTGCCAGCAGCTTGGGCCCAGGTACAGATCAGCCCCAGCATTTT.

The rearrangement uses TRBV30 and TRBJ2-7, with TRBD1 identical over 9 bases. CDR3 length: 14 amino acids. J gave up 2 bases and V 5 bases, and 7 bases lay outside the gene matches. The germline CDR1 and CDR2 sequences are GTSNPN and SVGIG (reference sequence). The CDR3 region is CAWGPGQGPYEQYF. CDR3 in DNA: TGTGCCTGGGGCCCGGGACAGGGACCCTACGAGCAGTACTTC.

J is TRBJ2-7 and V is TRBV6-5; 8 bases match TRBD2. Germline V gene sequence: CDR1 MNHEY, CDR2 SVGAGI. The CDR3 consists of 13 residues. V gave up 8 bases and J gave up 0 bases; unmatched junction bases: 3. As DNA, the CDR3 is TGTGCCAGCCGGGGGGGGAGCTCCTACGAGCAGTACTTC. Translating it yields CASRGGSSYEQYF.

The V and J genes are TRBV2 and TRBJ1-1; D gene uncertain. V was cut by 0 bases and J by 5 bases, with 13 bases left in between. Per the germline V gene, CDR1 is SNHLY and CDR2 is FYNNEI. The CDR3 runs to 15 residues. The CDR3 spells CASSEAKAGGTEAFF. Here the CDR3 DNA reads TGTGCCAGCAGTGAAGCAAAGGCAGGTGGGACTGAAGCTTTCTTT.

The chain recombines TRBV5-1 with TRBJ1-4, with a possible D match to TRBD1 (5 bases). The CDR3 is made up of 15 amino acids. From germline, CDR1 is SGHRS and CDR2 YFSETQ. V shed 2 bases and J shed 7 bases, with 15 bases lying between them. The CDR3 loop reads CASSLEGPPGEKLFF. The CDR3 coding sequence is TGCGCCAGCAGCTTAGAGGGGCCCCCCGGTGAAAAACTGTTTTTT.

Only a few counts were recorded for this clone. The V and J genes are TRBV30 and TRBJ2-7; D unclear. Trimming removed 2 bases from V and 6 bases from J, with 8 bases in between. The CDR3 extends over 11 amino acids. Germline CDR1 is GTSNPN and CDR2 is SVGIG (reference sequence). DNA for the CDR3: TGTGCCTGGAGTCCGATCTCCGAGCAGTACTTC. Translated: CAWSPISEQYF.